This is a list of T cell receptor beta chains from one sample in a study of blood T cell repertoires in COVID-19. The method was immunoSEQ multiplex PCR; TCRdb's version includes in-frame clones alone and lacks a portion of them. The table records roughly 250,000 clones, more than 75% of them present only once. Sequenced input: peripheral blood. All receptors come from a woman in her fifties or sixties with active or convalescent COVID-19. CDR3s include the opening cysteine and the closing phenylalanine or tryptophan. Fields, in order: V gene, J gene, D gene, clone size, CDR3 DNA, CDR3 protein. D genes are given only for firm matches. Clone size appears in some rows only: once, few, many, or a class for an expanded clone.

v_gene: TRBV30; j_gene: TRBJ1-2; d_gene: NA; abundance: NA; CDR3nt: TGTGCCTGGAGTGTGTCGGGTGGCTACACCTTC; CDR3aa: CAWSVSGGYTF
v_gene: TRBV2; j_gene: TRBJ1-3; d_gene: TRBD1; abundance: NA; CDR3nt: TGTGCCAGCAGGGGGACAGACAAGGGAAACACCATATATTTT; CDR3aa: CASRGTDKGNTIYF
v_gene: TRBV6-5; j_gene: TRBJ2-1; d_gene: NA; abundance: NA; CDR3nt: TGTGCCAGCAGCCAGGCAGACCTCTGGGATGAGCAGTTCTTC; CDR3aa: CASSQADLWDEQFF
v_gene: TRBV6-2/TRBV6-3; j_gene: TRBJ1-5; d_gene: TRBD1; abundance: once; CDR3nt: TGTGCCAGCAGTTACCCGACAGGGAACAATCAGCCCCAGCATTTT; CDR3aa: CASSYPTGNNQPQHF
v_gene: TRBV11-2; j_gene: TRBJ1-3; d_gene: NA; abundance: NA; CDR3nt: TGTGCCAGCAGCACCGGGAGGGGAAACACCATATATTTT; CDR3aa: CASSTGRGNTIYF
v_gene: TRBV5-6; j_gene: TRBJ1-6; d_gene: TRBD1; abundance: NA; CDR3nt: TGTGCCAGCAGCCCTGGACAGGGGGCTGTCTATAATTCACCCCTCCACTTT; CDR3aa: CASSPGQGAVYNSPLHF
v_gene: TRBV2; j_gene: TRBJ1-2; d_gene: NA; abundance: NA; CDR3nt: TGTGCCAGCAGTGATAGGTTTCAGGGGCACACCTTC; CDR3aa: CASSDRFQGHTF
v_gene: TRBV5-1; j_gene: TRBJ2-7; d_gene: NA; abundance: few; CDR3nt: TGCGCCAGCAGCTTGGCCGGGGGTGCACAGCTTTACGAGCAGTACTTC; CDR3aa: CASSLAGGAQLYEQYF
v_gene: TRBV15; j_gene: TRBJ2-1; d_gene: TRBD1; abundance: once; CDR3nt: TGTGCCACCAGCAGCCGACCGGGACAGGGCCCCCGAGGGCAGTTCTTC; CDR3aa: CATSSRPGQGPRGQFF
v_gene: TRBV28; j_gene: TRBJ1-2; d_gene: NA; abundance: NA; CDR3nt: TGTGCCAGCAGTCCGGACAGCTTCTATGGCTACACCTTC; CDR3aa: CASSPDSFYGYTF
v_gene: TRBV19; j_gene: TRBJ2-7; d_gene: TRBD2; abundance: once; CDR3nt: TGTGCCAGTAGTATTAGGGCGGGGGGGCCCTACGAGCAGTACTTC; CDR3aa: CASSIRAGGPYEQYF
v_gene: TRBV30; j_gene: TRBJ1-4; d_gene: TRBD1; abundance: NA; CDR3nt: TGTGCCCAGACCGGGACAGGGAGTGAAAAACTGTTTTTT; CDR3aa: CAQTGTGSEKLFF
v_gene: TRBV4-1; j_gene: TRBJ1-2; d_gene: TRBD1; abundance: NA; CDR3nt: TGCGCCAGCAGCCAAGTGATCCCGACAGGGTATGGCTACACCTTC; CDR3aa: CASSQVIPTGYGYTF
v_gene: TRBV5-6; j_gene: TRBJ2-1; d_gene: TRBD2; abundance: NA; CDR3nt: TGTGCCAGCAGCCCCCTAGCGGGGGTTTACAATGAGCAGTTCTTC; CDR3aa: CASSPLAGVYNEQFF
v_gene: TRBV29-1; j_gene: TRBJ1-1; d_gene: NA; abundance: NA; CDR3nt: TGCAGCGCATCAATGGCCCACACTGAAGCTTTCTTT; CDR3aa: CSASMAHTEAFF
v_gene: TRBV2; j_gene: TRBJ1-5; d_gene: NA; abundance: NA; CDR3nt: TGTGCCAGCAGAAGCCCTGGCAATCAGCCCCAGCATTTT; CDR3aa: CASRSPGNQPQHF
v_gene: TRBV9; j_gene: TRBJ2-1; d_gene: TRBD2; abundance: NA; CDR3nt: TGTGCCAGCAGCCCTAGCGGGGGGGGATACAATGAGCAGTTCTTC; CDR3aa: CASSPSGGGYNEQFF
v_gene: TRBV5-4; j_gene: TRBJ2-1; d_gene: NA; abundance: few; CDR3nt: TGTGCCAGCAGCTTACGGGGGTACAATGAGCAGTTCTTC; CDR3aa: CASSLRGYNEQFF
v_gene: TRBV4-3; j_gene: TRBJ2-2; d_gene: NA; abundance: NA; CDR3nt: TGCGCCAGCAGCCAAGAAGGACAGACAGCCGCGAACACCGGGGAGCTGTTTTTT; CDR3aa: CASSQEGQTAANTGELFF
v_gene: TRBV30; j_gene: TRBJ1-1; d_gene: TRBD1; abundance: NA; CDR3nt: TGTGCCTGGAGTTACAGGGGAACTGAAGCTTTCTTT; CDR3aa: CAWSYRGTEAFF
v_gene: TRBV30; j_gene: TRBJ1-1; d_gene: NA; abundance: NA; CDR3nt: TGTGCCTGGAGTGTAGGGGGTACGGGTGAAGCTTTCTTT; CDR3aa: CAWSVGGTGEAFF
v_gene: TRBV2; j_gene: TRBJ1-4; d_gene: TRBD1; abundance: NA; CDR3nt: TGTGCCAGCAGTCTAGAAGGACAGGCGACTAATGAAAAACTGTTTTTT; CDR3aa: CASSLEGQATNEKLFF
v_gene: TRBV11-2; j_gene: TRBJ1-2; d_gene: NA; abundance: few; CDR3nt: TGTGCCAGCAGCTCCCGGGACACCTATGGCTACACCTTC; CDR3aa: CASSSRDTYGYTF
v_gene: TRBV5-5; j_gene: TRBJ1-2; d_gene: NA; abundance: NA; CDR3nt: TGTGCCAGCAGCTTGGCCCGGGGGTCGAGCTATGGCTACACCTTC; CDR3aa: CASSLARGSSYGYTF
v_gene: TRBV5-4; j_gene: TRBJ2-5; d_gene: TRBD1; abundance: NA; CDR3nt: TGTGCCAGCAGCCGCCGCGGACAGGGTCGGGAGACCCAGTACTTC; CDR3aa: CASSRRGQGRETQYF
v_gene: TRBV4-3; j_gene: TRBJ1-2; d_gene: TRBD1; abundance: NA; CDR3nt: TGCGCCAGCAGCCTCGGGACAGGGGGCAGGAGATATGGCTACACCTTC; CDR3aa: CASSLGTGGRRYGYTF
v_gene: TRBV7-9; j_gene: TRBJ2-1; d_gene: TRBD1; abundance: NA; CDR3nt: TGTGCCAGCAGCCGGGGTGAGGGACAGGTGAATGAGCAGTTCTTC; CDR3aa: CASSRGEGQVNEQFF
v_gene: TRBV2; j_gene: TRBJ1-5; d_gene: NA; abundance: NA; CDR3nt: TGTGCCAGCAGTGGGGCTCGTCAGTTTCAGCCCCAGCATTTT; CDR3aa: CASSGARQFQPQHF
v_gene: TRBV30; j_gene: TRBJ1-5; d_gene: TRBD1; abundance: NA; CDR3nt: TGTGCCTGGAGCCAACAGGGGAATCAGCCCCAGCATTTT; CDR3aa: CAWSQQGNQPQHF
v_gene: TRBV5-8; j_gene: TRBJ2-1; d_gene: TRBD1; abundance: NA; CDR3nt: TGTGCCAGCAGCTCCGGACAGGGGGCTTATAATGAGCAGTTCTTC; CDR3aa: CASSSGQGAYNEQFF
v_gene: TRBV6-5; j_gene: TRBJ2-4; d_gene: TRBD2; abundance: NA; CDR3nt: TGTGCCAGCAGTTACTCTCGCGGGGGGAAAAACATTCAGTACTTC; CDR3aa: CASSYSRGGKNIQYF
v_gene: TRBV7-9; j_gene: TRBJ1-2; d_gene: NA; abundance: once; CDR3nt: TGTGCCAGCAGCTTAGCCGACAGCTATGGCTACACCTTC; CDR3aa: CASSLADSYGYTF
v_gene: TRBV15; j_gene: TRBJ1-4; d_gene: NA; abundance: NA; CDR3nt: TGTGCCACCAGCAGAGTCCGCGGTTCCAATGAAAAACTGTTTTTT; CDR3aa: CATSRVRGSNEKLFF
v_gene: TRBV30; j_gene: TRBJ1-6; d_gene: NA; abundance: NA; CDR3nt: TGTGCCTGTACGACTGATTTGGCCCTCCACTTT; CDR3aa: CACTTDLALHF
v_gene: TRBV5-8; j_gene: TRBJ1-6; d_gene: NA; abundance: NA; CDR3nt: TGTGCCAGCAGCACACCTTATTCACCCCTCCACTTT; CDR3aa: CASSTPYSPLHF
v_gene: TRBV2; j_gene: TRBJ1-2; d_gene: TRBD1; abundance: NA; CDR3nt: TGTGCCAGCAGTGTCCAGGGGGACTATGGCTACACCTTC; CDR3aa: CASSVQGDYGYTF
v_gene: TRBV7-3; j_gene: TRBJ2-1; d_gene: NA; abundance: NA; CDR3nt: TGTGCCAGCAGCTTAAGTGGAAGTGGTCTAGCTGGAAATGAGCAGTTCTTC; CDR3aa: CASSLSGSGLAGNEQFF
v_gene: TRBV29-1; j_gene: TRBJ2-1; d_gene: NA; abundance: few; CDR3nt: TGCAGCGTTGCCCCAAGGTACTCCCCAGGGAATGAGCAGTTCTTC; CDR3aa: CSVAPRYSPGNEQFF
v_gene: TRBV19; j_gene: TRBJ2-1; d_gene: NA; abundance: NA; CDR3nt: TGTGCCAGTAGTATTAGCGGACAAAACAATGAGCAGTTCTTC; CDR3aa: CASSISGQNNEQFF
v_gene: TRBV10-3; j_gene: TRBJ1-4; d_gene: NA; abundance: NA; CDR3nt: TGTGCCATCAGTGAGTCGAAATCCGTTGAGGACTTTCGTGAAAAACTGTTTTTT; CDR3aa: CAISESKSVEDFREKLFF
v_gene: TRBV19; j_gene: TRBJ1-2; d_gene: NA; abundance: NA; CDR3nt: TGTGCCAGTACCTCACCCGACTACAGGGCGGATGGCTACACCTTC; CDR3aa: CASTSPDYRADGYTF
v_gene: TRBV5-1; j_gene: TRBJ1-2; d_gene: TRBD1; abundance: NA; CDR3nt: TGCGCCAGCAGCTTGGTAGGGGACAGCTATGGCTACACCTTC; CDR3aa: CASSLVGDSYGYTF
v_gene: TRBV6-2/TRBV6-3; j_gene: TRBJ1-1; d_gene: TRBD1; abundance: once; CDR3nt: TGTGCCAGCAGTTACCCCGACAGGGGAGGGGGCAACACTGAAGCTTTCTTT; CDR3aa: CASSYPDRGGGNTEAFF
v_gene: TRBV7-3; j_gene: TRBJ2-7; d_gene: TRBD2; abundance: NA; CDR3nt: TGTGCCAGCAGCTTAACTAGCGGGGGTGCCGAGCAGTACTTC; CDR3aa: CASSLTSGGAEQYF
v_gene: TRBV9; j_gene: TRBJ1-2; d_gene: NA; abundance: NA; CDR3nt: TGTGCCAGCAGCGTAGCCCCGGATGGCAGCGGGGATGTCTATGGCTACACCTTC; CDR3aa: CASSVAPDGSGDVYGYTF
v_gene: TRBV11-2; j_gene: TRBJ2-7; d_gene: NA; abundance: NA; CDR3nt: TGTGCCAGCAGCTTTGACAGTAGTGAGCAGTACTTC; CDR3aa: CASSFDSSEQYF
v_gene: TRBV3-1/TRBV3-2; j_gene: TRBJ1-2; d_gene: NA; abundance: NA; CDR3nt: TGTGCCAGCAGCCCCCAGACAGCCCTTAACTATGGCTACACCTTC; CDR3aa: CASSPQTALNYGYTF
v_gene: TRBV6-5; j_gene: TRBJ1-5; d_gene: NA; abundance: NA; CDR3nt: TGTGCCAGCAGTTACTTGGCAAGTAGCAATCAGCCCCAGCATTTT; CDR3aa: CASSYLASSNQPQHF
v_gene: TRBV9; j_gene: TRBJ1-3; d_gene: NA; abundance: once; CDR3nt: TGTGCCAGCAGCGACCGGGGGAGCTCTGGAAACACCATATATTTT; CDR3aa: CASSDRGSSGNTIYF
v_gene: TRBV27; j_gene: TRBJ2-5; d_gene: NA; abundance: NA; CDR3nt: TGTGCCAGCAGTCATGCTAGAGGCGGGGAGACCCAGTACTTC; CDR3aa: CASSHARGGETQYF
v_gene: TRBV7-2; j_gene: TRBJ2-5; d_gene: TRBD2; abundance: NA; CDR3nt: TGTGCCAGCAGCAGGACTAGCGGGGGGTACCAAGAGACCCAGTACTTC; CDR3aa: CASSRTSGGYQETQYF
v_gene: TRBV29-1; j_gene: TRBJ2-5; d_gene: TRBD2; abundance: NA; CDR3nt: TGCAGCGTCCCCCATCGGGCTAGCGGGGGGGTGTTCGGGGAGACCCAGTACTTC; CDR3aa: CSVPHRASGGVFGETQYF
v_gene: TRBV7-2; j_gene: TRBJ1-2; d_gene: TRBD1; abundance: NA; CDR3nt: TGTGCCAGCAGCTTCCAAGACAGGGGCCGGGGTGGCTACACCTTC; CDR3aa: CASSFQDRGRGGYTF
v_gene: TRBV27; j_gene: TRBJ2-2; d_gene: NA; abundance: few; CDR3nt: TGTGCCAGCAGTATGGGGCTTGGCACCGGGGAGCTGTTTTTT; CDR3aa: CASSMGLGTGELFF